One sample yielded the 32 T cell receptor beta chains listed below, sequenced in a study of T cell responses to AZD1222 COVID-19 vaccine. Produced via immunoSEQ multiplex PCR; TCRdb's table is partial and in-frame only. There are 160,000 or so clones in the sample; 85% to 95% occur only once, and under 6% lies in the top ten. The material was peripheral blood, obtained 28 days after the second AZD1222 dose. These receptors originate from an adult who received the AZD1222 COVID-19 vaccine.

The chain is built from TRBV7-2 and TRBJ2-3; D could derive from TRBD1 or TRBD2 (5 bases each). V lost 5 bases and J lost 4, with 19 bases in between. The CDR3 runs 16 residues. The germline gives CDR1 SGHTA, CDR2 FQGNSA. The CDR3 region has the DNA TGTGCCAGCAGCCCCATTGGGGTGGGGGTGGCAGATACGCAGTATTTT. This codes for CASSPIGVGVADTQYF.

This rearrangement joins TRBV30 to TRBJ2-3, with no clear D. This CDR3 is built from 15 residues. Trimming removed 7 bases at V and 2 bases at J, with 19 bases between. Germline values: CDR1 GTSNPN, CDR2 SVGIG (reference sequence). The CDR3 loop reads CASNSPRSITDTQYF. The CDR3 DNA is TGTGCCTCCAACTCCCCACGGAGCATCACAGATACGCAGTATTTT.

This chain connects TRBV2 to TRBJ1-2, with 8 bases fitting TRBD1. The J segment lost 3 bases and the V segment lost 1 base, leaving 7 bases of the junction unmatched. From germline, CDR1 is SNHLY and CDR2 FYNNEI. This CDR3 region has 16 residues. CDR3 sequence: CASSEGTGSEYYGYTF. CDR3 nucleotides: TGTGCCAGCAGTGAAGGGACAGGGAGTGAGTACTATGGCTACACCTTC.

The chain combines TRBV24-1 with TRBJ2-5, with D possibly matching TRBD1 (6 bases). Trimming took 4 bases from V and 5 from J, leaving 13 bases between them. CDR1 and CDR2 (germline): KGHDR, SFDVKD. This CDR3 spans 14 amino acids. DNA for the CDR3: TGTGCCACCAGTGACGGACAGATTGCGGAGACCCAGTACTTC. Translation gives CATSDGQIAETQYF.

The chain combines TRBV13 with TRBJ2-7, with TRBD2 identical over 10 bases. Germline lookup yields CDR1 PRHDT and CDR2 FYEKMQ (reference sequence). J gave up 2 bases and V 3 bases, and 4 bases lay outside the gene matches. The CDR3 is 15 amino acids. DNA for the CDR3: TGTGCCAGCAGCTTTCGGACTAGCGGAACCTACGAGCAGTACTTC. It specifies CASSFRTSGTYEQYF.

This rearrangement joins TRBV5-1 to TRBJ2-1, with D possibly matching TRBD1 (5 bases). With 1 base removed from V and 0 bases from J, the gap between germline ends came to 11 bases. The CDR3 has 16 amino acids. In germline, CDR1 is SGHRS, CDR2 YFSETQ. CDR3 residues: CASSLTSGHSYNEQFF. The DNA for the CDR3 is TGCGCCAGCAGCTTGACATCTGGACACTCCTACAATGAGCAGTTCTTC.

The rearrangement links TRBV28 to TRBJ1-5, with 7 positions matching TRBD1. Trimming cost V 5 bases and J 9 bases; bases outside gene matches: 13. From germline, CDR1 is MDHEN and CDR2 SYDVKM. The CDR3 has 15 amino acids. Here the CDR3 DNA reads TGTGCCAGCAGTACAGGGGTGTGGACCCTTCGGCCCCAGCATTTT. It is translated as CASSTGVWTLRPQHF. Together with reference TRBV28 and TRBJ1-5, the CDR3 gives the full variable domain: DVKVTQSSRYLVKRTGEKVFLECVQDMDHENMFWYRQDPGLGLRLIYFSYDVKMKEKGDIPEGYSVSREKKERFSLILESASTNQTSMYLCASSTGVWTLRPQHFGDGTRLSIL.

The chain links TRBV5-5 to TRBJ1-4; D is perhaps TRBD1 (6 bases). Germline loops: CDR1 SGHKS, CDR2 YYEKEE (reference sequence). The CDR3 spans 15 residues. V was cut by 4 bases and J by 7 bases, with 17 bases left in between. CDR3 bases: TGTGCCAGCAGCCGAGCTGGGGGCGGGGGTGAAAAACTGTTTTTT. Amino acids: CASSRAGGGGEKLFF.

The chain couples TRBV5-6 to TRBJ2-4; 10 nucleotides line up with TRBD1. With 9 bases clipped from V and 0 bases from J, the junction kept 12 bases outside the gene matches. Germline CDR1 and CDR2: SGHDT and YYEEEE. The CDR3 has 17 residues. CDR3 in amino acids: CATSGQGFRTAKNIQYF. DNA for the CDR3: TGTGCCACCTCGGGACAGGGGTTCAGGACAGCCAAAAACATTCAGTACTTC.

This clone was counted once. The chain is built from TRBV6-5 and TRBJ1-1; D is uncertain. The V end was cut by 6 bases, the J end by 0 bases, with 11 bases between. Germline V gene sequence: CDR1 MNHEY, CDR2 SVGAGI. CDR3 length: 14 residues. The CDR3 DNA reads TGTGCCAGCAGCACAACAAGCTTGAACACTGAAGCTTTCTTT. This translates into CASSTTSLNTEAFF.

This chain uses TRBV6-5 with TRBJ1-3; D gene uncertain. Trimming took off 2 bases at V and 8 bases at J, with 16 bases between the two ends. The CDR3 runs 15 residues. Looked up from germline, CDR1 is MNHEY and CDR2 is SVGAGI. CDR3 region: CASSYAGRRADTIYF. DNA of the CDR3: TGTGCCAGCAGTTACGCCGGGCGGCGAGCGGACACCATATATTTT.

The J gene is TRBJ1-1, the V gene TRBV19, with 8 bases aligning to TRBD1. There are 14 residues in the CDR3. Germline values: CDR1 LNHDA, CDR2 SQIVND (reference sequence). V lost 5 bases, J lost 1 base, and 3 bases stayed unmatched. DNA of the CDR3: TGTGCCAGTAGTTTACAGGGGGGGAACACTGAAGCTTTCTTT. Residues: CASSLQGGNTEAFF. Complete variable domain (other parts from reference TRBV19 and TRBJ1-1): DGGITQSPKYLFRKEGQNVTLSCEQNLNHDAMYWYRQDPGQGLRLIYYSQIVNDFQKGDIAEGYSVSREKKESFPLTVTSAQKNPTAFYLCASSLQGGNTEAFFGQGTRLTVV.

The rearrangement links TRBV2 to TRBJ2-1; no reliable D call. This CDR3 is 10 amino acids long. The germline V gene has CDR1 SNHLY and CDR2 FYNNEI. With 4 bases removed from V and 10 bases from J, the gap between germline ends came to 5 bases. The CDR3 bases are TGTGCCAGCAGTGGGGTGGAGCAGTTCTTC. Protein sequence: CASSGVEQFF.

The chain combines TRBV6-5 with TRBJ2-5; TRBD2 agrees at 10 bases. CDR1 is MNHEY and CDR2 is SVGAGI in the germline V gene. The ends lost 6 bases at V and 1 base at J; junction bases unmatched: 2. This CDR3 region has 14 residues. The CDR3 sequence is CASSRTSGQETQYF. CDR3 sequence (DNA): TGTGCCAGCAGCCGGACTAGCGGCCAAGAGACCCAGTACTTC.

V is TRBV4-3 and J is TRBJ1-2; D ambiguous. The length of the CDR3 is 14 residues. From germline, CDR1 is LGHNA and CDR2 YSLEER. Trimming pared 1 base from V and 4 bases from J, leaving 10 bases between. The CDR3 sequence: CASSQVIQTYGYTF. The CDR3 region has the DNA TGCGCCAGCAGCCAAGTGATACAGACCTATGGCTACACCTTC.

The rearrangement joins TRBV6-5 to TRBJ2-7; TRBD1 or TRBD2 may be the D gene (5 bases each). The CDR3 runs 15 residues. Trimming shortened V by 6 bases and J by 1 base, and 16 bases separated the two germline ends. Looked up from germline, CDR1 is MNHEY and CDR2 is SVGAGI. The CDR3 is CASSPRGGISYEQYF. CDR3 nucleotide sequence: TGTGCCAGCAGCCCCCGGGGCGGAATTTCCTACGAGCAGTACTTC.

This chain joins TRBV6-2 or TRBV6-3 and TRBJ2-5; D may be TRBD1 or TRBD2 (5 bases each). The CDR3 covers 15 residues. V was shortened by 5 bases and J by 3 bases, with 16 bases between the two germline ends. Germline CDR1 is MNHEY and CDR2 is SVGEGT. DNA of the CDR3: TGTGCCAGCAGTGCACCGGGACGCAAGAAAGAGACCCAGTACTTC. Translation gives CASSAPGRKKETQYF.

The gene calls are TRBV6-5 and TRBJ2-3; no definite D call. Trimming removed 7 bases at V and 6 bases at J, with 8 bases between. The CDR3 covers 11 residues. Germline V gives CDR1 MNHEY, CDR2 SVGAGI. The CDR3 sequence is CASTQHDTQYF. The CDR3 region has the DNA TGTGCCAGCACACAGCACGATACGCAGTATTTT.

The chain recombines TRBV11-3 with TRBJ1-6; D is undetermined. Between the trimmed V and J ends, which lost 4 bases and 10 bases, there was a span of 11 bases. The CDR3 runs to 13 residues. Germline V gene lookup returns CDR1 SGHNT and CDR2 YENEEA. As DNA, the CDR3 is TGTGCCAGCAGCTCTACGGTTGGGTCACCCCTCCACTTT. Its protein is CASSSTVGSPLHF.

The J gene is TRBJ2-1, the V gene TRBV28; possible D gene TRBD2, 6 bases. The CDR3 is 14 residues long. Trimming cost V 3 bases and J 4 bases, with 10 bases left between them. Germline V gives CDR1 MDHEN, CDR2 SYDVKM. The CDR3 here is CASSFRAGYNEQFF. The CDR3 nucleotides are TGTGCCAGCAGTTTTAGAGCGGGTTACAATGAGCAGTTCTTC.

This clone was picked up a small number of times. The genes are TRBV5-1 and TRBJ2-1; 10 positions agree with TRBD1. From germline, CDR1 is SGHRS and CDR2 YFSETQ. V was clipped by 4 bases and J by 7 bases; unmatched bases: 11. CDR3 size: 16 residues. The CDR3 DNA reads TGCGCCAGCAGCGCCGCCAGGCGGGACAGGGGAAATGAGCAGTTCTTC. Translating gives CASSAARRDRGNEQFF.

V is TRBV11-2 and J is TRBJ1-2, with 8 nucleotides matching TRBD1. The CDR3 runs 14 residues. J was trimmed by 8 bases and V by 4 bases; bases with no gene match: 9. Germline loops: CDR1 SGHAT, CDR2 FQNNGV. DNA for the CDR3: TGTGCCAGCAGCTCGGACAGGGTCTTGGGAGGCTACACCTTC. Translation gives CASSSDRVLGGYTF. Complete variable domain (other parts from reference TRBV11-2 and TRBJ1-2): EAGVAQSPRYKIIEKRQSVAFWCNPISGHATLYWYQQILGQGPKLLIQFQNNGVVDDSQLPKDRFSAERLKGVDSTLKIQPAKLEDSAVYLCASSSDRVLGGYTFGSGTRLTVV.

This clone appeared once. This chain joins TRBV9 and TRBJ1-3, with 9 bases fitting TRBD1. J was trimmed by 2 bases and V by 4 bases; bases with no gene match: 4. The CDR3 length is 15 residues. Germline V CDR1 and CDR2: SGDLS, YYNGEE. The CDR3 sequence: CASSPRTGAGNTIYF. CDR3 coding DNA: TGTGCCAGCAGCCCCCGGACAGGGGCTGGAAACACCATATATTTT.

The CDR3 DNA follows: TGTGCCAGCAGCCCCGGGACAGGGGCTGGCTACACCTTC. It specifies CASSPGTGAGYTF. V is TRBV7-9 and J is TRBJ1-2; 10 bases agree with TRBD1. In germline, CDR1 is SEHNR, CDR2 FQNEAQ (reference sequence). Trimming took 5 bases from V and 7 from J; bases not matched to a gene: 4. The CDR3 length is 13 residues.

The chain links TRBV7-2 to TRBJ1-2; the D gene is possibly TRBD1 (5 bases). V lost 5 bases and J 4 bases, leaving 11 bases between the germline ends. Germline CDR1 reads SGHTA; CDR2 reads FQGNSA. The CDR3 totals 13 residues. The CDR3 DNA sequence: TGTGCCAGCAGCGTAGGGACGATCTATGGCTACACCTTC. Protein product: CASSVGTIYGYTF.

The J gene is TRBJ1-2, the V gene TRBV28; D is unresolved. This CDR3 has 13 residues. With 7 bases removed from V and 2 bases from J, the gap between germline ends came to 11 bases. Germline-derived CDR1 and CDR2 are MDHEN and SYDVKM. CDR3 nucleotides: TGTGCCAGCATCTTTCGAGGAAACTATGGCTACACCTTC. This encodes CASIFRGNYGYTF.

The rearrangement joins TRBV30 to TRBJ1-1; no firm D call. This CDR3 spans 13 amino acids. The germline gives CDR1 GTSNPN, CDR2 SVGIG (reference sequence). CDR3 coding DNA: TGTGCTACAGAAAGGCCAGGACTATCTGAAGCTTTCTTT. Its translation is CATERPGLSEAFF. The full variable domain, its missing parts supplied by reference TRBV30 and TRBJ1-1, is SQTIHQWPATLVQPVGSPLSLECTVEGTSNPNLYWYRQAAGRGLQLLFYSVGIGQISSEVPQNLSASRPQDRQFILSSKKLLLSDSGFYLCATERPGLSEAFFGQGTRLTVV.

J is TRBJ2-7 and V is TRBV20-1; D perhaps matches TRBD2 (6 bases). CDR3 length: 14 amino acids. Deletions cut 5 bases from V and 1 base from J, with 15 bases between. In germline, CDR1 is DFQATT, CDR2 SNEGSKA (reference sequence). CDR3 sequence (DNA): TGCAGTGCTGGTGGGGGGAGTGCGTCCTACGAGCAGTACTTC. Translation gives CSAGGGSASYEQYF.

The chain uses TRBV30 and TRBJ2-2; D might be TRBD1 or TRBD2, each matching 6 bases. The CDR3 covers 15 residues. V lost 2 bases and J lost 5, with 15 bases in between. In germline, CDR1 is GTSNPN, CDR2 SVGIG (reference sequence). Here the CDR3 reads CAWSSLARGTGELFF. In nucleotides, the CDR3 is TGTGCCTGGAGTTCACTAGCAAGGGGGACCGGGGAGCTGTTTTTT.

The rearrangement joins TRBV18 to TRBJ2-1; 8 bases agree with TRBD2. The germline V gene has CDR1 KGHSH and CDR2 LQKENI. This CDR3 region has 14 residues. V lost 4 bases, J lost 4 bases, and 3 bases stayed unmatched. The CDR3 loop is CASSLTSGYNEQFF. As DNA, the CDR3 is TGTGCCAGCTCACTTACTAGCGGATACAATGAGCAGTTCTTC. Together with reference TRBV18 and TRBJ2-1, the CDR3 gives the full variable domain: NAGVMQNPRHLVRRRGQEARLRCSPMKGHSHVYWYRQLPEEGLKFMVYLQKENIIDESGMPKERFSAEFPKEGPSILRIQQVVRGDSAAYFCASSLTSGYNEQFFGPGTRLTVL.

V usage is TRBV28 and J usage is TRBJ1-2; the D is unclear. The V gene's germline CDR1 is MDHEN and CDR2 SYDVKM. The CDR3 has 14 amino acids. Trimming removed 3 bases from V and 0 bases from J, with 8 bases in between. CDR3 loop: CASSFAGTNYGYTF. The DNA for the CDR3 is TGTGCCAGCAGTTTTGCAGGAACTAACTATGGCTACACCTTC.

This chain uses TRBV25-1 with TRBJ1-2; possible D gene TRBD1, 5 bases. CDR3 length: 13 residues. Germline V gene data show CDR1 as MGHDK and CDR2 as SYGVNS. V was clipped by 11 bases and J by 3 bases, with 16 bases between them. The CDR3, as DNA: TGTGCCTCCCGGGACCGCTTCGACTATGGCTACACCTTC. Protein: CASRDRFDYGYTF.